This passage covers 27 T cell receptor beta chains from one sample sequenced in a study of blood T cell repertoires in COVID-19. Libraries were prepared by immunoSEQ multiplex PCR; TCRdb keeps only in-frame clonotypes and omits some of them. The data contain some 400,000 clones, 70% to 90% of them singletons. The sequenced sample was peripheral blood. The receptors originated from a human donor in a cohort sampled during active COVID-19.

This clone was seen only once. Here the CDR3 reads CASRTQQGNQPQHF. As DNA, the CDR3 is TGTGCCAGCAGGACCCAACAGGGGAACCAGCCCCAGCATTTT. This chain joins TRBV6-5 and TRBJ1-5; TRBD1 matches 7 bases. CDR1 MNHEY and CDR2 SVGAGI come from the germline V gene. The CDR3 has 14 amino acids. Losses at the gene ends were 6 bases for V and 7 bases for J; bases not matched to a gene: 9.

V is TRBV4-2 and J is TRBJ2-1, with 8 bases identical to TRBD2. The CDR3 spans 15 residues. V gave up 1 base and J gave up 6 bases; unmatched junction bases: 5. The germline V gene has CDR1 LGHNA and CDR2 YNFKEQ. CDR3 bases: TGTGCCAGCAGCCAAGCCGGGACTAGAGGCAATGAGCAGTTCTTC. The encoded protein is CASSQAGTRGNEQFF.

This clone was counted only a few times. The chain combines TRBV2 with TRBJ1-4; 7 bases agree with TRBD1. The CDR3 has 16 residues. The V gene's germline CDR1 is SNHLY and CDR2 FYNNEI. With 5 bases clipped from V and 4 bases from J, the junction kept 10 bases outside the gene matches. The CDR3 loop is CASSRGDSRVNEKLFF. CDR3 in DNA: TGTGCCAGCAGTAGAGGGGACAGTCGAGTTAATGAAAAACTGTTTTTT. The whole variable domain, filled in from reference TRBV2 and TRBJ1-4, reads EPEVTQTPSHQVTQMGQEVILRCVPISNHLYFYWYRQILGQKVEFLVSFYNNEISEKSEIFDDQFSVERPDGSNFTLKIRSTKLEDSAMYFCASSRGDSRVNEKLFFGSGTQLSVL.

The CDR3 DNA reads as TGTGCCAGCGGCGGGGGATCCTACGAGCAGTACTTC. This gives the protein CASGGGSYEQYF. This chain joins TRBV7-9 and TRBJ2-7; 7 bases match TRBD2. Germline CDR1 is SEHNR and CDR2 is FQNEAQ (reference sequence). The CDR3 runs to 12 residues. V lost 8 bases and J lost 1; bases outside the gene matches: 2. Looking up the rest from reference TRBV7-9 and TRBJ2-7 gives the full variable domain: DTGVSQNPRHKITKRGQNVTFRCDPISEHNRLYWYRQTLGQGPEFLTYFQNEAQLEKSRLLSDRFSAERPKGSFSTLEIQRTEQGDSAMYLCASGGGSYEQYFGPGTRLTVT.

The CDR3 DNA sequence: TGTGCCAGTAGTATAGGGCTCTCACAGTCGGATCCTGGGGCCAACGTCCTGACTTTC. It is translated as CASSIGLSQSDPGANVLTF. The chain couples TRBV19 to TRBJ2-6, with unresolved D. CDR3 length: 19 residues. V was trimmed by 1 base and J by 2 bases, leaving 18 bases between them. Germline loops: CDR1 LNHDA, CDR2 SQIVND (reference sequence).

This clone has a handful of counts. V gene TRBV29-1 combines with J gene TRBJ2-1, with TRBD2 identical over 13 bases. V was pared by 3 bases and J by 6 bases, with 5 bases of the junction left unmatched. Germline V lookup: CDR1 SQVTM, CDR2 ANQGSEA. The CDR3 totals 15 residues. The CDR3 DNA reads TGCAGCGTTGAGGGGACTAGCGGGGTTCTCAATGAGCAGTTCTTC. Translating it yields CSVEGTSGVLNEQFF.

By share, this clone ranks as medium-sized. This chain uses TRBV5-6 with TRBJ1-1; no clear D. This CDR3 is 15 amino acids long. CDR1 SGHDT and CDR2 YYEEEE come from the germline V gene. Trimming took off 1 base at V and 4 bases at J, with 14 bases between the two ends. CDR3 in amino acids: CASSLFQVFGTEAFF. The CDR3 nucleotides read TGTGCCAGCAGCTTGTTCCAGGTTTTCGGCACTGAAGCTTTCTTT.

The count of this clone is one. The chain is built from TRBV7-3 and TRBJ2-3; perhaps TRBD2 as D (6 bases). Germline loops: CDR1 SGHTA, CDR2 FQGTGA. V gave up 2 bases and J gave up 6 bases, with 15 bases separating them. The CDR3 spans 15 residues. Written as DNA, the CDR3 is TGTGCCAGCAGCTTAGGGGAGGTAGCCCCCGATACGCAGTATTTT. This codes for CASSLGEVAPDTQYF.

The genes are TRBV5-4 and TRBJ2-1; 8 nucleotides agree with TRBD2. CDR3 length equals 14 residues. Germline trimming cut 7 bases from V and 5 bases from J; bases unmatched to any gene: 8. The V gene's germline CDR1 is SGHNT and CDR2 YYREEE (reference sequence). CDR3 in DNA: TGTGCCAGCCGTCACGGGGGGGGAAACAATGAGCAGTTCTTC. This encodes CASRHGGGNNEQFF.

The chain is built from TRBV13 and TRBJ2-1; TRBD2 matches 12 bases. J gave up 8 bases and V 5 bases, and 13 bases lay outside the gene matches. CDR1 PRHDT and CDR2 FYEKMQ come from the germline V gene (reference sequence). This CDR3 has 17 amino acids. This CDR3 is CASSLTSGRLGWYEQFF. CDR3 DNA sequence: TGTGCCAGCAGCCTGACTAGCGGGAGATTGGGCTGGTATGAGCAGTTCTTC. The variable domain in full, with the rest retrieved from reference TRBV13 and TRBJ2-1, is AAGVIQSPRHLIKEKRETATLKCYPIPRHDTVYWYQQGPGQDPQFLISFYEKMQSDKGSIPDRFSAQQFSDYHSELNMSSLELGDSALYFCASSLTSGRLGWYEQFFGPGTRLTVL.

J is TRBJ2-1 and V is TRBV14; 8 positions agree with TRBD1. The CDR3 extends over 17 amino acids. The germline CDR1 and CDR2 sequences are SGHDN and FVKESK. The ends lost 5 bases at V and 4 bases at J; junction bases unmatched: 13. DNA of the CDR3: TGTGCCAGCAGCACTACAGGTGGGACAGGATCATACAATGAGCAGTTCTTC. It encodes CASSTTGGTGSYNEQFF. Full variable domain (missing parts from reference TRBV14 and TRBJ2-1): EAGVTQFPSHSVIEKGQTVTLRCDPISGHDNLYWYRRVMGKEIKFLLHFVKESKQDESGMPNNRFLAERTGGTYSTLKVQPAELEDSGVYFCASSTTGGTGSYNEQFFGPGTRLTVL.

V and J are TRBV3-1 (or the pseudogene TRBV3-2) and TRBJ2-1; the D gene is possibly TRBD2 (6 bases). V gave up 1 base and J gave up 8 bases, with 15 bases separating them. Germline V gives CDR1 LGHDT, CDR2 YNNKEL (reference sequence). This CDR3 contains 15 residues. For the CDR3, the DNA is TGTGCCAGCAGCCAAGTCCGGGGGACTTGGGATGAGCAGTTCTTC. This sequence encodes CASSQVRGTWDEQFF.

This sequence joins TRBV5-1 and TRBJ1-1, with TRBD1 matching 7 bases. Germline V gene lookup returns CDR1 SGHRS and CDR2 YFSETQ. This CDR3 is 16 amino acids long. V lost 2 bases to trimming and J lost 4 bases; unmatched junction nucleotides: 11. CDR3 DNA: TGCGCCAGCAGCTTAATGCCAAGACAGGGCTCCACTGAAGCTTTCTTT. Its translation: CASSLMPRQGSTEAFF.

The chain recombines TRBV2 with TRBJ1-3, with unresolved D. The CDR3 spans 15 residues. CDR1 and CDR2 (germline): SNHLY, FYNNEI. V was pared by 6 bases and J by 0 bases, with 12 bases between. The CDR3 nucleotides read TGTGCCAGCAGGGCGCTTACTACCTCTGGAAACACCATATATTTT. Protein sequence: CASRALTTSGNTIYF. Variable domain in full (rest from reference TRBV2 and TRBJ1-3): EPEVTQTPSHQVTQMGQEVILRCVPISNHLYFYWYRQILGQKVEFLVSFYNNEISEKSEIFDDQFSVERPDGSNFTLKIRSTKLEDSAMYFCASRALTTSGNTIYFGEGSWLTVV.

This chain links TRBV5-1 with TRBJ2-1, with 10 bases identical to TRBD2. The germline V gene encodes CDR1 SGHRS and CDR2 YFSETQ. The CDR3 consists of 15 residues. The V and J ends lost 4 bases and 6 bases, in that order; junction bases with no gene match: 7. CDR3 in amino acids: CASSQGLAEGNEQFF. The DNA for the CDR3 is TGCGCCAGCAGCCAAGGACTAGCGGAGGGCAATGAGCAGTTCTTC.

This chain links TRBV9 with TRBJ1-6; D is unclear. This CDR3 has 14 residues. CDR1 and CDR2 from the germline V gene are SGDLS and YYNGEE. Trimming took 4 bases from V and 6 from J, leaving 11 bases between them. The chain's CDR3 is CASSPRFANSPLHF. CDR3 coding DNA: TGTGCCAGCAGCCCCCGGTTCGCTAATTCACCCCTCCACTTT.

The V call is TRBV7-2, the J call TRBJ2-3; weak D call: TRBD1 (6 bases). The CDR3 sequence is 14 residues long. Germline V lookup: CDR1 SGHTA, CDR2 FQGNSA. The ends were cut back, 0 bases at V and 4 bases at J, with 8 bases in the middle. The CDR3 coding sequence is TGTGCCAGCAGCTTAGCCAGGGGCTCAGATACGCAGTATTTT. It yields the protein CASSLARGSDTQYF.

This clone showed up just a few times. V and J are TRBV7-2 and TRBJ2-7, with D perhaps TRBD2 (6 bases). V was cut by 0 bases and J by 6 bases, with 18 bases left in between. This CDR3 is built from 16 residues. Germline-derived CDR1 and CDR2 are SGHTA and FQGNSA. CDR3 residues: CASSLAGGRGSGEQYF. CDR3 nucleotides: TGTGCCAGCAGCTTAGCGGGGGGTCGCGGGTCTGGCGAGCAGTACTTC.

This chain uses TRBV2 with TRBJ2-3; D is ambiguous. The CDR3 totals 12 residues. Germline CDR1 and CDR2: SNHLY and FYNNEI. Between the trimmed V and J ends, which lost 6 bases and 5 bases, there was a span of 9 bases. The CDR3 coding sequence is TGTGCCAGCAGGCAGGTAGGAGATACGCAGTATTTT. The encoded protein is CASRQVGDTQYF.

The chain joins TRBV6-5 to TRBJ2-7, with D tentatively TRBD1 (6 bases). The germline V gene has CDR1 MNHEY and CDR2 SVGAGI. The CDR3 runs to 15 residues. Trimming stripped 4 bases from V and 5 bases from J, with 18 bases between. The chain's CDR3 is CASSLSGAGVNEQYF. CDR3 DNA sequence: TGTGCCAGCAGTTTATCCGGGGCAGGGGTAAACGAGCAGTACTTC.

This sequence joins TRBV7-8 and TRBJ2-1; D uncertain. The CDR3 sequence is 15 residues long. Germline values: CDR1 SGHVS, CDR2 FQNEAQ. Trimming cost V 1 base and J 1 base, with 8 bases left between them. CDR3 in amino acids: CASSLGFGSYNEQFF. For the CDR3, the DNA is TGTGCCAGCAGCTTAGGTTTCGGTTCCTACAATGAGCAGTTCTTC.

The rearrangement joins TRBV20-1 to TRBJ1-5; a possible D gene is TRBD1 (5 bases). Trimming stripped 3 bases from V and 0 bases from J, with 12 bases between. Germline CDR1 is DFQATT and CDR2 is SNEGSKA (reference sequence). The CDR3 is made up of 15 amino acids. The DNA of the CDR3 is TGCAGTGCTAGTACGGGGGACTATAGCAATCAGCCCCAGCATTTT. Amino acids: CSASTGDYSNQPQHF.

The V gene is TRBV5-4, the J gene TRBJ2-7, with TRBD2 matching 8 bases. Germline trimming cut 3 bases from V and 2 bases from J; bases unmatched to any gene: 13. Per the germline V gene, CDR1 is SGHNT and CDR2 is YYREEE (reference sequence). The CDR3 sequence is 17 residues long. The CDR3 sequence: CASSSSTLAGRTYEQYF. As DNA, the CDR3 is TGTGCCAGCAGCTCGTCGACTCTAGCGGGCCGCACCTACGAGCAGTACTTC. The full variable domain, in which reference TRBV5-4 and TRBJ2-7 provide the parts outside the CDR3, is ETGVTQSPTHLIKTRGQQVTLRCSSQSGHNTVSWYQQALGQGPQFIFQYYREEENGRGNFPPRFSGLQFPNYSSELNVNALELDDSALYLCASSSSTLAGRTYEQYFGPGTRLTVT.

V is TRBV11-2 and J is TRBJ2-5; 7 bases are a match to TRBD2. With 4 bases clipped from V and 0 bases from J, the junction kept 8 bases outside the gene matches. The CDR3 covers 16 residues. The V gene's germline CDR1 is SGHAT and CDR2 FQNNGV. The CDR3 protein is CASSSPLATYQETQYF. The CDR3 DNA reads as TGTGCCAGCAGCTCGCCACTAGCGACTTACCAAGAGACCCAGTACTTC. Using reference TRBV11-2 and TRBJ2-5 for the parts outside the CDR3, the full variable domain is EAGVAQSPRYKIIEKRQSVAFWCNPISGHATLYWYQQILGQGPKLLIQFQNNGVVDDSQLPKDRFSAERLKGVDSTLKIQPAKLEDSAVYLCASSSPLATYQETQYFGPGTRLLVL.

This chain links TRBV28 with TRBJ2-5, with 9 bases lining up with TRBD1. V gave up 3 bases and J gave up 5 bases; unmatched junction bases: 7. From germline, CDR1 is MDHEN and CDR2 SYDVKM. CDR3 length equals 15 residues. CDR3 nucleotide sequence: TGTGCCAGCAGTTTTCTCGGACAGGGGCAGGAGACCCAGTACTTC. The encoded protein is CASSFLGQGQETQYF.

This clone was recorded only once. This chain links TRBV6-4 with TRBJ2-3; perhaps TRBD1 as D (6 bases). The length of the CDR3 is 15 residues. Between the trimmed V and J ends, which lost 3 bases and 4 bases, there was a span of 14 bases. Germline-derived CDR1 and CDR2 are MRHNA and SNTAGT. CDR3 in DNA: TGTGCCAGCAGTGAGACGACAGGAGGCGCAGATACGCAGTATTTT. Protein sequence: CASSETTGGADTQYF.

CDR3 sequence (DNA): TGTGCCAGTACTGACAGGGTAAATTTGGTTGGCAATGAAAAACTGTTTTTT. This codes for CASTDRVNLVGNEKLFF. The chain has TRBV19 and TRBJ1-4, with TRBD1 identical over 7 bases. The junction had 16 bases not matched to a gene; V was cut back by 7 bases and J by 5 bases. CDR1 and CDR2 (germline): LNHDA, SQIVND (reference sequence). The CDR3 sequence is 17 residues long.